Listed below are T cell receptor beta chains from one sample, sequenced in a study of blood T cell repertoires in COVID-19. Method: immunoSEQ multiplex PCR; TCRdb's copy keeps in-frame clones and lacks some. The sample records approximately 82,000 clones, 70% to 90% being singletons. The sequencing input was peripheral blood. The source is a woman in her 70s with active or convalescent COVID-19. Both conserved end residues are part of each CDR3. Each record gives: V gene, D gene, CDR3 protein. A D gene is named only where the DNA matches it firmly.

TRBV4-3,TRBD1,CASSPGTGAPGYTF
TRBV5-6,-,CASSEDRSNQPQHF
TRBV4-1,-,CASSTRDIGYGYTF
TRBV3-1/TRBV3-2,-,CASSQGDRMNTEAFF
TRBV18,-,CASSPGSGEQYF
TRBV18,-,CASSSGTGNTIYF
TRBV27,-,CASSFRDGFTEAFF
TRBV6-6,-,CASSGLSGSIEKLFF
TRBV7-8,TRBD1,CASSLNRGNFYEQYF
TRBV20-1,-,CSARRDTEAFF
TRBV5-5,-,CASSPHRERTNEKLFF
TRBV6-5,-,CASSLRDKGVYEQYF
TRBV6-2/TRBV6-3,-,CASSYPGALNQPQHF
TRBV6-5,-,CAAAGRAPNYGYTF
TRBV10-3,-,CAIRGATSSYGYTF
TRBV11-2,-,CASRRGGLSNEQFF
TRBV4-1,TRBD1,CASSQMGDSYYEQYF
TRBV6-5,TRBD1,CASKIGQGGEQYF
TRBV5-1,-,CASSSGSANTGELFF
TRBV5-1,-,CASSLNQGMDTEAFF
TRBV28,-,CASSLVLARWPDF
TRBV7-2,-,CASSLKQGNEQFF
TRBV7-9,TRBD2,CAGGEADTQYF
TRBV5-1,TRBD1,CASRTGWETQYF
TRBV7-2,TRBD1,CASSRQGSYNEQFF
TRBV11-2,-,CASSHHRDPANEQFF
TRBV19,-,CASSISRDNTEAFF
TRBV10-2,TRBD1,CASSGTGATYEQYF
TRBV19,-,CASSTYKGATNEKLFF
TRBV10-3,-,CAIGRRGPPNTGELFF
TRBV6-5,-,CASRTTANTEAFF
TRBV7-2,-,CASSPGGYNNSPLHF
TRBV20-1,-,CSASRDYEQYF
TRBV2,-,CASSVQPSTSKLFF
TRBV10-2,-,CASRRSGDSREQYF
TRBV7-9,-,CASLASTDTQYF
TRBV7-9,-,CASSLAQGNEQFF
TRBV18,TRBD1,CASKGGVGDTQYF
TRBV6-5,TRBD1,CASRDRDRALYEQYF
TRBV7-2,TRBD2,CASSYSGGGAKNIQYF
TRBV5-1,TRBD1,CASSQTTGGVYGYTF
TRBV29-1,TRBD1,CSVERQGAIGYTF